The subject of this entry is one T cell receptor beta chain. The target antigen is unknown. These data originate in a study of cytomegalovirus exposure and HLA in healthy donors. Whole-study results and caveats: In a later analysis, TCR association rates varied by HLA locus: DRB1 most, HLA-C fewest. More than 15,000 TCR beta sequences were associated with HLA alleles at 0.05 false discovery rate in a later analysis.

Regarding donors, all were healthy bone marrow donors. Primers for the PCR totalled 60 Vbeta and 13 Jbeta. Using immunoSEQ multiplex PCR, the repertoire was profiled, and TCRdb retains in-frame clones only, with some absent. The sample carries some 170,000 clones, 80% to 90% recorded once. The CDR3 is made up of 14 amino acids. Trimming took off 5 bases at V and 3 bases at J, with 13 bases between the two ends. In germline, CDR1 is MNHNS, CDR2 SASEGT. The chain has TRBV6-1 and TRBJ1-1, with D unclear. The TCR originated in a man in his fifties or sixties in good health and CMV-seropositive. The specimen was PBMCs. This CDR3 is CASSWSGVDTEAFF. CDR3 sequence (DNA): TGTGCCAGCAGTTGGAGCGGGGTGGACACTGAAGCTTTCTTT.